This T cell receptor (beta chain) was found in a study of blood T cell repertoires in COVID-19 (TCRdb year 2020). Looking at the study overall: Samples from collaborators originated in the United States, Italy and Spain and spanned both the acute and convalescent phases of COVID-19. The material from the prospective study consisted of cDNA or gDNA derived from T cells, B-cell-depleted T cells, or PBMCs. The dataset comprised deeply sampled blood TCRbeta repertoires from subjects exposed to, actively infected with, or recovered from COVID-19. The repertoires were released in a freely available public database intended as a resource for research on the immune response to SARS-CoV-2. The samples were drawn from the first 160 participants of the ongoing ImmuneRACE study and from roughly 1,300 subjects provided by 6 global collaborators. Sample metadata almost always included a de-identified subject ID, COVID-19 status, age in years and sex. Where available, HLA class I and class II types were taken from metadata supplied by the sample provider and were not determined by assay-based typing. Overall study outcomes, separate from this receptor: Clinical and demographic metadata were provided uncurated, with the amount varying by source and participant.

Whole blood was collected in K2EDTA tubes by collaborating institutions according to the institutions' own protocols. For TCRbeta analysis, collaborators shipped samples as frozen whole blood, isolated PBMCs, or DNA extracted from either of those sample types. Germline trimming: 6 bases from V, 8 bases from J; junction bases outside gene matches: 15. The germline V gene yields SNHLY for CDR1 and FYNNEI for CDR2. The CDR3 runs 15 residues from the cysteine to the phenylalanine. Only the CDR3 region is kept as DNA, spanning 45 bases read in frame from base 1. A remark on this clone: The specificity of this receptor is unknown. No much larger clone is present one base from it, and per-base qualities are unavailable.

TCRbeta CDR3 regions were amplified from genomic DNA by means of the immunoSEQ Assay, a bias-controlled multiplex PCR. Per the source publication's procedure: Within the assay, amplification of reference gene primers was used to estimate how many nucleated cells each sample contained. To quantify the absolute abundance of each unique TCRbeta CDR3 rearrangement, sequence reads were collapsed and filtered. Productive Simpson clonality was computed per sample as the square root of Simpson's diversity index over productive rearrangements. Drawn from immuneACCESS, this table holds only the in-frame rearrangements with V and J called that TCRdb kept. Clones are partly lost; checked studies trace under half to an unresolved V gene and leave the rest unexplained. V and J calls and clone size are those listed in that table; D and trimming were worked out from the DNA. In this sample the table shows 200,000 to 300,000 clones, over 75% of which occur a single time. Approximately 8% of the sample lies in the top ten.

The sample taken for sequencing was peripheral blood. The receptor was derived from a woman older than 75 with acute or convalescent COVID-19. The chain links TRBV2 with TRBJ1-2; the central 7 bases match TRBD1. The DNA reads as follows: TGTGCCAGCAGACCCGGGACAGCTATTTATGGAGGCTACACCTTC. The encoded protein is CASRPGTAIYGGYTF.